This passage covers 9 T cell receptor beta chains from one sample sequenced in a study of T cells expressing NK-cell markers. TCRdb reprocessed the 5' RACE reads and reports one entry per CDR3 protein, with no DNA. The listing contains a few hundred thousand distinct CDR3 sequences. Sequencing was done on a sample of blood T cells: a sorted CD56 or NKG2C T cell subset, CD4+ or CD8+ T cells, or bulk PBMC T cells (not recorded which). The receptor set was obtained from a man younger than 30 in good health.

The genes are TRBV20-1 and TRBJ2-7; TCRdb indicates TRBD1, and absent DNA this call remains unverified. The germline V gene has CDR1 DFQATT and CDR2 SNEGSKA (reference sequence). The CDR3 spans 14 residues. CDR3 protein: CSAIGQTGAGEQYF.

V and J are TRBV7-8 and TRBJ2-1; no DNA is available, so the TRBD2 call from TCRdb remains unchecked. CDR1 is SGHVS and CDR2 is FQNEAQ in the germline V gene. The CDR3 is 17 residues long. The CDR3 region is CASSMTSGSLSYNEQFF.

This chain links TRBV6-5 with TRBJ1-3; TCRdb's D call of TRBD1 is untestable without DNA. The V gene's germline CDR1 is MNHEY and CDR2 SVGAGI. The CDR3 length is 16 residues. CDR3 amino acids: CASSYSWQGFGNTIYF.

The gene calls are TRBV12-3 or TRBV12-4 and TRBJ2-7; there is no DNA to check the TCRdb D call of TRBD1. This CDR3 region has 15 residues. The CDR3 protein is CASSRDRGAHYEQYF.

The rearrangement uses TRBV3-1 and TRBJ2-5. Germline assignment: CDR1 LGHDT and CDR2 YNNKEL (reference sequence). The length of the CDR3 is 13 residues. The CDR3 is CASSQAVQETQYF.

The genes are TRBV20-1 and TRBJ2-1. The CDR3 length is 12 residues. Germline values: CDR1 DFQATT, CDR2 SNEGSKA (reference sequence). This chain's CDR3 is CSVLRAYNEQFF.

The V and J genes are TRBV20-1 and TRBJ2-2; with no DNA, the TCRdb D assignment of TRBD1 cannot be verified. Germline V gene lookup returns CDR1 DFQATT and CDR2 SNEGSKA (reference sequence). The CDR3 extends over 13 amino acids. The CDR3 reads CSASPGSTGELFF.

The chain couples TRBV9 to TRBJ1-2. The CDR3 totals 14 residues. The germline V gene has CDR1 SGDLS and CDR2 YYNGEE. The CDR3 protein is CASSASGTEDGYTF.

The rearrangement links TRBV7-3 to TRBJ2-3. Germline-derived CDR1 and CDR2 are SGHTA and FQGTGA. The CDR3 contains 14 residues. CDR3 residues: CASSLMGSGIPQYF.